This TCR beta chain was retrieved from a study of blood T cell repertoires in COVID-19 (dated by TCRdb to 2020 to 2022). For the wider study: Samples from collaborators originated in the United States, Italy and Spain and spanned both the acute and convalescent phases of COVID-19. The material from the prospective study consisted of cDNA or gDNA derived from T cells, B-cell-depleted T cells, or PBMCs. The dataset comprised deeply sampled blood TCRbeta repertoires from subjects exposed to, actively infected with, or recovered from COVID-19. The repertoires were made available in a free public database intended to serve as a resource for research on the immune response to SARS-CoV-2. Samples were obtained from the ongoing ImmuneRACE study (first 160 participants) and from 1,200 or so subjects provided by 6 global collaborators. Nearly every sample came with metadata listing a de-identified subject ID, COVID-19 status, age in years and sex. HLA class I and class II types, where available, came from metadata supplied by the sample provider rather than from assay-based typing.

Whole blood was collected in K2EDTA tubes by collaborating institutions according to the institutions' own protocols. For TCRbeta analysis, collaborators shipped samples as frozen whole blood, isolated PBMCs, or DNA extracted from either of those sample types. Study-wide conclusions, independent of this receptor: Clinical and demographic metadata were provided uncurated, with the amount varying by source and participant.

The immunoSEQ Assay, a bias-controlled multiplex PCR, was used to amplify TCRbeta CDR3 regions from genomic DNA. As for how the authors treated the data: The number of nucleated cells in each sample was estimated by amplification of reference gene primers within the assay. Sequence reads were collapsed and filtered to measure the absolute abundance of every unique TCRbeta CDR3 rearrangement. For each sample, productive Simpson clonality was calculated by taking the square root of Simpson's diversity index across productive rearrangements. Entries here come from immuneACCESS through TCRdb and include only in-frame sequences with V and J called. Some clones fail to appear in such tables; in the studies checked, an unresolved V gene covers under half of the shortfall, and the cause of the remainder is unknown. That table supplies the V and J calls and clone size; D and trimming were determined from the DNA. Here the sample has over 90,000 clones; roughly four fifths occur a single time. The biggest ten clones account for less than 10% of the sample.

Looking up the germline V gene (reference sequence) yields CDR1 SSHAT and CDR2 FNYEAQ. From the cysteine up to the phenylalanine, the CDR3 has a length of 15 residues. Only the CDR3 region is kept as DNA, spanning 45 bases read in frame from base 1. In the case of this clone: Its target antigen remains unknown. An end of the junction differs from the germline gene, which may be a read error.

The sequence joins TRBV7-7 to TRBJ2-3; TRBD1 is a weak D gene call, 6 bases matching. Sequencing was performed on peripheral blood. The sequence was obtained from a man aged 40-49 years with active or convalescent COVID-19. The nucleotide sequence is given as TGTGCTAGCAGCTTAGGAACAGGGATAACAGATACGCAGTATTTT. The translation is CASSLGTGITDTQYF.